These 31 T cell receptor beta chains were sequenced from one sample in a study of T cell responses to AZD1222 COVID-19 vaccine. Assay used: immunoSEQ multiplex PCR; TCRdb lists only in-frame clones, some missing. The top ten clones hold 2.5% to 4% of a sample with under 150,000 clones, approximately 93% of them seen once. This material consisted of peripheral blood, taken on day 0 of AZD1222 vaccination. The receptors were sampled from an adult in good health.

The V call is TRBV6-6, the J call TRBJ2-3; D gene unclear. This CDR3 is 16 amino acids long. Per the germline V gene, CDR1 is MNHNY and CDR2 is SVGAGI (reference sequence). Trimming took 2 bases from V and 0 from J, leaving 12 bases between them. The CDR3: CASSYARSPSTDTQYF. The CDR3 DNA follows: TGTGCCAGCAGTTACGCCCGGTCTCCTAGCACAGATACGCAGTATTTT.

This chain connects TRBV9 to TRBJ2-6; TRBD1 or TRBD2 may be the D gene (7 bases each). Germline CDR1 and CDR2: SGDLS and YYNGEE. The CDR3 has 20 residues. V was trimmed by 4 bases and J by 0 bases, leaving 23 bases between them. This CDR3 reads CASSLSPGGADSSGANVLTF. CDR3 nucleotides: TGTGCCAGCAGCCTATCCCCAGGGGGGGCAGACAGCTCTGGGGCCAACGTCCTGACTTTC.

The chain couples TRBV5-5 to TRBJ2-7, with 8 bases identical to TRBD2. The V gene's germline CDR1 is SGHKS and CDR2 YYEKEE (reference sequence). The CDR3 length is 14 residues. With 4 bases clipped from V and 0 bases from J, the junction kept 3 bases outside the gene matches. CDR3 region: CASSGGGSSYEQYF. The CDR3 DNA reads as TGTGCCAGCAGCGGCGGGGGGAGCTCCTACGAGCAGTACTTC.

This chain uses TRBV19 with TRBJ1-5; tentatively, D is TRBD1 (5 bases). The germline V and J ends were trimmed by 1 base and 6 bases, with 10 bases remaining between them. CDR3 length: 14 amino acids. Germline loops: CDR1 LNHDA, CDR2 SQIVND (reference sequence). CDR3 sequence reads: CASSIGQGAQPQHF. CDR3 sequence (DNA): TGTGCCAGTAGTATAGGTCAGGGAGCTCAGCCCCAGCATTTT.

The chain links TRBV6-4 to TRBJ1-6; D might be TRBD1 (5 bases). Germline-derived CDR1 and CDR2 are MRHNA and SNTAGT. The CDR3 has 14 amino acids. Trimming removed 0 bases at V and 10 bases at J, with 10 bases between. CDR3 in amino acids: CASSDSDKGSPLHF. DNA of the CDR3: TGTGCCAGCAGTGACTCGGACAAGGGATCACCCCTCCACTTT.

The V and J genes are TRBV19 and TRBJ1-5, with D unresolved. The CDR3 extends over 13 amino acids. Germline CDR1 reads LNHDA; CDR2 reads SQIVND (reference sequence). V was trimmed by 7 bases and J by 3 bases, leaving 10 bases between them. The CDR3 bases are TGTGCCAGTACCACGTCCCCCAATCAGCCCCAGCATTTT. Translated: CASTTSPNQPQHF. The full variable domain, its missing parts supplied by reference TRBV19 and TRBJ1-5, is DGGITQSPKYLFRKEGQNVTLSCEQNLNHDAMYWYRQDPGQGLRLIYYSQIVNDFQKGDIAEGYSVSREKKESFPLTVTSAQKNPTAFYLCASTTSPNQPQHFGDGTRLSIL.

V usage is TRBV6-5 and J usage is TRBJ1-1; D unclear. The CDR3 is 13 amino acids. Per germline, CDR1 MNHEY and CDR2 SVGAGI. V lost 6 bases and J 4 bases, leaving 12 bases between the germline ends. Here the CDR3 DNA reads TGTGCCAGCAGCTTAGACCTGGGCACTGAAGCTTTCTTT. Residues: CASSLDLGTEAFF.

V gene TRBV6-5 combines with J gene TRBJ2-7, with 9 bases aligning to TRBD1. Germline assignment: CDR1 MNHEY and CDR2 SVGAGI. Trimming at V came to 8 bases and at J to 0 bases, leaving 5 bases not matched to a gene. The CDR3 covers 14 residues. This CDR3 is CASYGQGSSYEQYF. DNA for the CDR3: TGTGCCAGCTACGGACAGGGGTCCTCCTACGAGCAGTACTTC.

The CDR3 DNA reads as TGTGCCAGCAGCCAAGATAGAGGACTAGCGGGGAGGGAGCAGTACTTC. Protein: CASSQDRGLAGREQYF. The rearrangement links TRBV4-2 to TRBJ2-7, with 12 bases that match TRBD2. The CDR3 has 16 residues. Germline loops: CDR1 LGHNA, CDR2 YNFKEQ. The V segment lost 0 bases and the J segment 7 bases; nucleotides outside the gene matches: 7.

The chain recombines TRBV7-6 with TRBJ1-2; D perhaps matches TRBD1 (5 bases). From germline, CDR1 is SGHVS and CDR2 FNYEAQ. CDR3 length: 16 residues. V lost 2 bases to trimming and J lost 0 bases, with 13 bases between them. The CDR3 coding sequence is TGTGCCAGCAGCTTACGGGCAGGGCCGGCTAACTATGGCTACACCTTC. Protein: CASSLRAGPANYGYTF.

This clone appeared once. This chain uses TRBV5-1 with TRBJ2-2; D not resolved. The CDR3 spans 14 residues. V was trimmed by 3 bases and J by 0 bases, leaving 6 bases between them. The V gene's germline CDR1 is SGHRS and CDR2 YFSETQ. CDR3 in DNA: TGCGCCAGCAGCTCCAAAACGAACACCGGGGAGCTGTTTTTT. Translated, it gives CASSSKTNTGELFF.

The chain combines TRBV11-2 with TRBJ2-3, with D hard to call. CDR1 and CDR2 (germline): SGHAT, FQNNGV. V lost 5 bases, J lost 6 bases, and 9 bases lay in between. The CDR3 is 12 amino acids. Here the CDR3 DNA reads TGTGCCAGCAGCGTCGGAGAGGATACGCAGTATTTT. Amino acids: CASSVGEDTQYF.

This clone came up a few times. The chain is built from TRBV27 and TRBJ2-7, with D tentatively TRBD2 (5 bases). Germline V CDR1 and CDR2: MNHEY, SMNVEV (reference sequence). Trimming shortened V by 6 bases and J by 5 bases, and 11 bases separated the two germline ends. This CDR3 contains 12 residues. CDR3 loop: CASSRVGDEQYF. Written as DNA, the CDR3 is TGTGCCAGCAGCCGCGTGGGAGACGAGCAGTACTTC.

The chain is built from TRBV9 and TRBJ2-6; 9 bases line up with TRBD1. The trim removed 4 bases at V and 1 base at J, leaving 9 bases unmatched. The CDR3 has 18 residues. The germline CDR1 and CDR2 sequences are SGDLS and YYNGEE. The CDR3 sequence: CASSYRDRVNSGANVLTF. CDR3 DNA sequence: TGTGCCAGCAGCTACCGGGACAGGGTCAATTCTGGGGCCAACGTCCTGACTTTC.

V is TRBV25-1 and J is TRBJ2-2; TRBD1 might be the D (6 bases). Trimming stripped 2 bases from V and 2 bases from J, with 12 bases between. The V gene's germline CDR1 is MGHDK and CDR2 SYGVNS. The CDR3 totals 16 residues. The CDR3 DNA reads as TGTGCCAGCAGTGAAGACGGCAGGGGAAACACCGGGGAGCTGTTTTTT. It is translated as CASSEDGRGNTGELFF. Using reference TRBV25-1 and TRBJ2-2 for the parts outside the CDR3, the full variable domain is EADIYQTPRYLVIGTGKKITLECSQTMGHDKMYWYQQDPGMELHLIHYSYGVNSTEKGDLSSESTVSRIRTEHFPLTLESARPSHTSQYLCASSEDGRGNTGELFFGEGSRLTVL.

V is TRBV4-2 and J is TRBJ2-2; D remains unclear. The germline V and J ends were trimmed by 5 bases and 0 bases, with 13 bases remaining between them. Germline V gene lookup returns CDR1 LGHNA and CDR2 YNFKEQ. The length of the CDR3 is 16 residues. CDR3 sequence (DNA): TGTGCCAGCAGCTCTACCCAAGTTCCGAACACCGGGGAGCTGTTTTTT. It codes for CASSSTQVPNTGELFF.

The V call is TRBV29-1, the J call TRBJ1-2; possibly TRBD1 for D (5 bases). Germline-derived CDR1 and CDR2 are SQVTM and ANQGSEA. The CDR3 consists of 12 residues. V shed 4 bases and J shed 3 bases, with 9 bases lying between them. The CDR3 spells CSVVRADYGYTF. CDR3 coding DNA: TGCAGCGTTGTCAGGGCGGACTATGGCTACACCTTC. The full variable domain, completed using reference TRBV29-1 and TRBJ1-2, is SAVISQKPSRDICQRGTSLTIQCQVDSQVTMMFWYRQQPGQSLTLIATANQGSEATYESGFVIDKFPISRPNLTFSTLTVSNMSPEDSSIYLCSVVRADYGYTFGSGTRLTVV.

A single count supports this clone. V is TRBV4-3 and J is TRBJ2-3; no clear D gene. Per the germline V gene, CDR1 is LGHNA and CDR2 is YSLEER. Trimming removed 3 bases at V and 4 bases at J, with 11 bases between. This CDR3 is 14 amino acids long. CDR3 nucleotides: TGCGCCAGCAGCCAGGTGATATCGGCAGATACGCAGTATTTT. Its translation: CASSQVISADTQYF.

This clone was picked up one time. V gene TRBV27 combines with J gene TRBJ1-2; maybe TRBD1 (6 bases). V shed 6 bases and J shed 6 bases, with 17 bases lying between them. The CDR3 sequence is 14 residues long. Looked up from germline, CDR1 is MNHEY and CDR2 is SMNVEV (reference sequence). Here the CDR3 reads CASSPLGGRDGYTF. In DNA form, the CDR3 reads TGTGCCAGCAGCCCCCTCGGGGGGCGAGATGGCTACACCTTC.

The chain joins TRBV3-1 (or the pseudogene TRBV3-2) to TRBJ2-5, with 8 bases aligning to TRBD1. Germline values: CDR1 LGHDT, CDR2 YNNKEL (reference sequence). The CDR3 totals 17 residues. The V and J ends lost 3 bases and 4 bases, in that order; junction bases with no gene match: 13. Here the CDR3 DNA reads TGTGCCAGCAGCCAGCGAAAGGACAGGGAAGAAAGAGAGACCCAGTACTTC. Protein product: CASSQRKDREERETQYF.

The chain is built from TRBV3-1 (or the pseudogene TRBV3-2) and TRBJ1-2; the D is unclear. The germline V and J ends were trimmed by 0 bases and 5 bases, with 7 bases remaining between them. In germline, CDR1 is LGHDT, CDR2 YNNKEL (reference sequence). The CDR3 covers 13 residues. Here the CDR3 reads CASSQDREYGYTF. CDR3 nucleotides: TGTGCCAGCAGCCAAGATCGGGAGTATGGCTACACCTTC.

Here the CDR3 reads CASSLIRPISYNEQFF. The CDR3, as DNA: TGCGCCAGCAGCTTGATCCGGCCGATCTCCTACAATGAGCAGTTCTTC. V is TRBV5-1 and J is TRBJ2-1; no reliable D call. Between the trimmed V and J ends, which lost 1 base and 0 bases, there was a span of 11 bases. The CDR3 runs to 16 residues. Per germline, CDR1 SGHRS and CDR2 YFSETQ.

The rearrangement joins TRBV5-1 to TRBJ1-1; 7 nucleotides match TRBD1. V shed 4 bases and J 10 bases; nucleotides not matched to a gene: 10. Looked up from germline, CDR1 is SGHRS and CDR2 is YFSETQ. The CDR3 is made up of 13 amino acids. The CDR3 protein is CASSPREGARAFF. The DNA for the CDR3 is TGCGCCAGCAGCCCCCGAGAGGGGGCTAGAGCTTTCTTT.

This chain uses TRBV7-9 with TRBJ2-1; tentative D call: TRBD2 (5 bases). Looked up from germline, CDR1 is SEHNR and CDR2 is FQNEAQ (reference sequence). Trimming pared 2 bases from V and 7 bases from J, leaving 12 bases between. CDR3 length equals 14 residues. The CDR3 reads CASSLPLARNEQFF. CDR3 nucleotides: TGTGCCAGCAGCTTACCCTTAGCGAGGAATGAGCAGTTCTTC.

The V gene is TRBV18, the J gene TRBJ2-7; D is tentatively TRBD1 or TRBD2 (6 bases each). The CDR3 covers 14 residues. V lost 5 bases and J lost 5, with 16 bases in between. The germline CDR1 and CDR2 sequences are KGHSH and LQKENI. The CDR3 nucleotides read TGTGCCAGCTCAAAGGTCTGGGGGGCAGACGAGCAGTACTTC. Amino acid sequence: CASSKVWGADEQYF.

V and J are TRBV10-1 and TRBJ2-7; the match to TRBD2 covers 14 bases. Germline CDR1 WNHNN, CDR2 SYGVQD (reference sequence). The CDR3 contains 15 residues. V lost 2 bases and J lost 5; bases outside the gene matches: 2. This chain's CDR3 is CASSELGLAGDEQYF. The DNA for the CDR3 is TGCGCCAGCAGTGAGCTGGGACTAGCGGGAGACGAGCAGTACTTC.

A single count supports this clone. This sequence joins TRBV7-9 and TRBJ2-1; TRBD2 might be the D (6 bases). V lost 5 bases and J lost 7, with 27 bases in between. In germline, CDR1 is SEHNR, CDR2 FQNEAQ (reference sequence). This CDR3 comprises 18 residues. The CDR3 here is CASSGNRLISVGGNEQFF. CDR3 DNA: TGTGCCAGCAGCGGCAACCGGTTAATATCGGTTGGGGGGAATGAGCAGTTCTTC.

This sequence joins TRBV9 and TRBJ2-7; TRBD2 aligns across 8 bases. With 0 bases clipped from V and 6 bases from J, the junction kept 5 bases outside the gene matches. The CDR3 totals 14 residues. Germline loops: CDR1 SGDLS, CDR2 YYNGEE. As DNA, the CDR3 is TGTGCCAGCAGCGTAGGAGCGGGAGATAGCGAGCAGTACTTC. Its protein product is CASSVGAGDSEQYF.

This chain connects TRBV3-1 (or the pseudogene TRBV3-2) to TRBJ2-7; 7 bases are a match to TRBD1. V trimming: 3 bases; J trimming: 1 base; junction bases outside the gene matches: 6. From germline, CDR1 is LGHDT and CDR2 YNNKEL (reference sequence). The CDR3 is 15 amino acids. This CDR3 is CASSHSETGSYEQYF. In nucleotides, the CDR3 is TGTGCCAGCAGCCATTCCGAGACAGGGTCCTACGAGCAGTACTTC.

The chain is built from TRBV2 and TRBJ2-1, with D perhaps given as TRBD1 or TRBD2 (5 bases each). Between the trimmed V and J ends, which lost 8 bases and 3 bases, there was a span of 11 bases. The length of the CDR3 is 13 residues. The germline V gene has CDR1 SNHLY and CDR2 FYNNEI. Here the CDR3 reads CASGTSNYNEQFF. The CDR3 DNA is TGTGCCAGCGGGACCTCTAACTACAATGAGCAGTTCTTC.

In nucleotides, the CDR3 is TGTGCCAGCAGCTTAGTAGGGGGTGACTACAATGAGCAGTTCTTC. Translating gives CASSLVGGDYNEQFF. The chain is built from TRBV7-8 and TRBJ2-1; the D gene is possibly TRBD1 (6 bases). V shed 1 base and J shed 3 bases, with 10 bases lying between them. The germline V gene encodes CDR1 SGHVS and CDR2 FQNEAQ. The CDR3 sequence is 15 residues long.